This T cell receptor beta chain was retrieved from a study of T cells in Graves' hyperthyroidism and ophthalmopathy. TCR beta CDR3 regions were amplified from RNA. The TCR CDR3 first-round RT-PCR relied on the HTBI primer set. From the multiplex PCR reads, TCRdb called clonotypes with MiXCR, one entry per CDR3 protein. The data show about 160,000 distinct CDR3 sequences, over 8% seen once. This clonotype was picked up a small number of times. Its antigen is currently unknown. Study results and caveats: Among thyroid clonotypes expanded above 0.001, most also appeared in blood.

Patients with uncontrolled infections, other autoimmune diseases, pregnancy or lactation were excluded. Thyroid ultrasound, orbital computed tomography, clinical symptoms, and serum thyroxine and TRAb underpinned diagnoses. The blood sample predates any ophthalmopathy symptoms, coming from first hyperthyroidism diagnosis. Germline CDR1 reads MGHDK; CDR2 reads SYGVNS. V lost 5 bases to trimming and J lost 0 bases, with 10 bases between them. The CDR3 totals 14 residues. Sample: blood. This sequence was found in a woman aged 18-29 years with Graves' hyperthyroidism that later progressed to Graves' ophthalmopathy. The J gene is TRBJ1-1, the V gene TRBV25-1; no reliable D call. The CDR3 DNA reads TGTGCCAGCAGTATGAACGCTTTGAACACTGAAGCTTTCTTT. Encoded protein: CASSMNALNTEAFF.